This T cell receptor (beta chain) comes out of a study of OX40 agonist ivuxolimab in advanced cancers. Study-wide context: Ivuxolimab was an agonistic, fully human IgG2 monoclonal antibody directed against OX40 (CD134), a costimulatory receptor. Intravenous ivuxolimab was administered to patients every 2 weeks at six dose levels: 0.01, 0.1, 0.3, 1.5, 3 and 10 mg/kg. Of the roughly 51 patients in dose escalation, some 19 had hepatocellular carcinoma, roughly 15 had melanoma, 9 had renal cell carcinoma and 9 had head and neck cancer. In the dose-escalation cohort, around four fifths of patients were male, and the mean age was roughly 60 years, with a range of about 20 to 79. Patients were allowed to have had prior anti-PD-1, anti-PD-L1 or anti-CTLA-4 therapy, and around two fifths of the dose-escalation patients had been treated with checkpoint inhibitors. Partial responses occurred in three dose-escalation patients, of whom one had hepatocellular carcinoma and two had cutaneous melanoma. The point of sequencing TCRbeta in the periphery was to test whether ivuxolimab changed TCR sequence diversity and drove clonal T-cell expansion. The paper reports the monotherapy dose-escalation portion (N of about 50 patients) of the phase I ivuxolimab trial. What the work shows at the level of the full study, not this receptor alone: After ivuxolimab, CD8+ T cells had more expanded clones than CD4+ T cells on average. At doses from 0.1 to 3.0 mg/kg, clonal expansion was seen in both CD4+ and CD8+ blood T cells between baseline and week 6. Partial responders in the 0.1-3.0 mg/kg groups had among the lowest normalized peripheral clonal expansion, especially among CD8+ T cells. Low levels of normalized T-cell clonal expansion were also seen in some nonresponding patients. Antigen specificity was not determined for the clonally expanded peripheral T cells.

The trial excluded patients who had a history of autoimmune disease or who were on systemic immunosuppression. In every dose cohort, peripheral blood was drawn for TCR sequencing at baseline, cycle 4 day 1, and cycle 7 day 1. Samples came from an open-label, multicenter, first-in-human phase I dose-escalation trial of ivuxolimab. Adults with locally advanced or metastatic head and neck squamous cell, hepatocellular, melanoma or renal cell carcinoma were enrolled in the trial. Before TCR sequencing, CD4+ T cells and CD8+ T cells from peripheral blood were sorted into separate populations. Genomic DNA was extracted from sorted cells for sequencing of the TCRbeta CDR3 region. TCRbeta CDR3 regions were sequenced using the immunoSEQ Assay. TCRdb took this table from immuneACCESS and kept in-frame rearrangements with V and J called. Such tables lack part of the clones; where checked against another copy, unresolved V genes explain under half of the gap, and the rest is unexplained. In all, the sample holds about 82,000 clones, and more than 75% of those were seen once. The ten largest clones add up to 0.35% to 0.45% of the sample.

The CDR3 spans 14 residues, from the cysteine through the phenylalanine. The CDR3 DNA has 42 bases and is translated from base 1. From the germline V gene, CDR1 is SGHTS and CDR2 is YDEGEE. Trimming costs V 5 bases and J 2 bases, and their ends lie 8 bases apart. With regard to this clone: It has no known antigen specificity. No base quality information exists; no much larger clone differs at one position.

The source was CD4+ or CD8+ T cells sorted from blood, collected in a trial of the OX40 agonist ivuxolimab. Here the chain combines TRBV5-8 and TRBJ2-6, with no confidently assigned D gene. This clonotype was obtained from an adult with an advanced solid tumor such as melanoma, head and neck, liver or kidney cancer. The CDR3 sequence is CASSLRAGANVLTF. The nucleotide sequence is given as TGTGCCAGCAGTCTCCGAGCTGGGGCCAACGTCCTGACTTTC.